This T cell receptor (beta chain) was documented in a study of cytomegalovirus exposure and HLA in healthy donors. Overall study: In a later analysis, it was reported that the roughly 130 validation repertoires had been produced on the same platform as the 550 to 700 repertoires belonging to the first cohort.

Generated by immunoSEQ multiplex PCR, the TCRdb table keeps only in-frame clones and is missing some. The sample holds around 300,000 clones, 70% to 90% seen once. This clone was seen just once. Germline V gene lookup returns CDR1 MNHEY and CDR2 SVGAGI. The CDR3 consists of 16 residues. After removal of 4 bases from V and 0 bases from J, the junction contained 2 bases not matched to a gene. The genes are TRBV6-5 and TRBJ2-7; 14 bases line up with TRBD2. Sample: PBMCs. The TCR originated in a woman aged 18-35 years in good health and CMV-seronegative. This CDR3 reads CASSSGTSGSSYEQYF. As DNA, the CDR3 is TGTGCCAGCAGTTCGGGGACTAGCGGGAGCTCCTACGAGCAGTACTTC.